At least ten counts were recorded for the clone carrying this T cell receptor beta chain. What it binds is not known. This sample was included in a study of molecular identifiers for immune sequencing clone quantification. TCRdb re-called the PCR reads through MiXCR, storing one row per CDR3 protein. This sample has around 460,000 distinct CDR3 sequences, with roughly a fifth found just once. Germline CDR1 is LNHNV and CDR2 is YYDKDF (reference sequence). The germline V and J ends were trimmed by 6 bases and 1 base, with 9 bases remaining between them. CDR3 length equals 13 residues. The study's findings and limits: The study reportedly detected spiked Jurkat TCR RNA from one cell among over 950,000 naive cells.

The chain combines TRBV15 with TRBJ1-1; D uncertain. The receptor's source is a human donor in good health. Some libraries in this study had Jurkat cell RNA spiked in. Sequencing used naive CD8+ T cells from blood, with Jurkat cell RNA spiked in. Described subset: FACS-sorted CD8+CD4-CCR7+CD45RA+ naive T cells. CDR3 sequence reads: CATRMNGNTEAFF. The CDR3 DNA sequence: TGTGCCACCAGGATGAACGGGAACACTGAAGCTTTCTTT.